The 6 T cell receptor beta chains listed next were all sequenced from one sample in a study of blood T cell repertoires in COVID-19. TCRdb's table, derived via immunoSEQ multiplex PCR, lists solely in-frame clones and lacks some. Here the sample spans around 79,000 clones, approximately 80% being singletons. The sample comprised peripheral blood. Source of these receptors: a woman in her sixties with acute or convalescent COVID-19.

The CDR3: CASSLGSADNQPQHF. CDR3 DNA sequence: TGTGCCAGCAGCTTAGGTTCGGCGGACAATCAGCCCCAGCATTTT. This sequence joins TRBV7-2 and TRBJ1-5; D not certain. From germline, CDR1 is SGHTA and CDR2 FQGNSA. V was trimmed by 1 base and J by 3 bases, leaving 10 bases between them. This CDR3 is 15 amino acids long.

This chain uses TRBV5-1 with TRBJ1-5; 7 bases fit TRBD1. J lost 5 bases, V lost 0 bases, and 5 bases had no gene match. Looked up from germline, CDR1 is SGHRS and CDR2 is YFSETQ. This CDR3 region has 15 residues. The DNA for the CDR3 is TGCGCCAGCAGCTTGGGTTTCAGGGGGGATCAGCCCCAGCATTTT. Translating it yields CASSLGFRGDQPQHF.

The chain links TRBV18 to TRBJ2-1; 7 bases match TRBD1. CDR3 size: 13 residues. Germline CDR1 is KGHSH and CDR2 is LQKENI. V shed 3 bases, J shed 7 bases, and the junction held 3 bases outside the gene matches. CDR3 amino acids: CASSPGQSNEQFF. DNA for the CDR3: TGTGCCAGCTCACCGGGACAGTCAAATGAGCAGTTCTTC.

The gene calls are TRBV9 and TRBJ2-3, with 9 bases fitting TRBD2. Unmatched junction bases numbered 11, after V lost 2 bases and J lost 4 bases. In germline, CDR1 is SGDLS, CDR2 YYNGEE. CDR3 length: 17 residues. CDR3 sequence reads: CASSVMGGGGVPDTQYF. CDR3 sequence (DNA): TGTGCCAGCAGCGTGATGGGAGGCGGGGGGGTACCAGATACGCAGTATTTT.

The chain carries TRBV5-5 and TRBJ1-2, with D possibly matching TRBD1 (6 bases). CDR1 and CDR2 from the germline V gene are SGHKS and YYEKEE (reference sequence). The V gene lost 0 bases and the J gene lost 3 bases, with 12 bases spanning the gap. CDR3 length equals 15 residues. The CDR3, as DNA: TGTGCCAGCAGCTTGGGAGGGGGGGCCGACTATGGCTACACCTTC. This encodes CASSLGGGADYGYTF.

The genes are TRBV6-1 and TRBJ1-6, with TRBD1 identical over 7 bases. Per germline, CDR1 MNHNS and CDR2 SASEGT. The CDR3 is 16 amino acids. V was pared by 1 base and J by 13 bases, with 13 bases of the junction left unmatched. CDR3 amino acids: CASSEVRTGALVPLHF. The CDR3 bases are TGTGCCAGCAGTGAAGTTAGGACAGGTGCCTTGGTTCCCCTCCACTTT.